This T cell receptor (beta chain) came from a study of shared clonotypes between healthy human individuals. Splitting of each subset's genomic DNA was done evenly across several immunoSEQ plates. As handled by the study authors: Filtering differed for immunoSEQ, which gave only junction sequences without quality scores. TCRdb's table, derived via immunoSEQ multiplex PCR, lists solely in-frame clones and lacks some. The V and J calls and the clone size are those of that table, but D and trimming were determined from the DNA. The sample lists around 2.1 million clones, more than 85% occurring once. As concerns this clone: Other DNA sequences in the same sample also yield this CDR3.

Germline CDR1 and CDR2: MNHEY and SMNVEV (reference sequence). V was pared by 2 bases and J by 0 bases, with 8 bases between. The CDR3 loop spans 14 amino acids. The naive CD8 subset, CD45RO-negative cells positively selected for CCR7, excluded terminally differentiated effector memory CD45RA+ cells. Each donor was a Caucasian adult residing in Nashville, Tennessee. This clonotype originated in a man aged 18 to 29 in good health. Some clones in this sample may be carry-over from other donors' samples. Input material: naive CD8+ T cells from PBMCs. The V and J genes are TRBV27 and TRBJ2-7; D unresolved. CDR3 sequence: CASSLSRSSYEQYF. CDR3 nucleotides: TGTGCCAGCAGTTTAAGTCGGTCCTCCTACGAGCAGTACTTC.